The rows below give T cell receptor beta chains drawn from one sample of a study of T cells in Graves' hyperthyroidism and ophthalmopathy. TCRdb reprocessed the multiplex PCR reads with MiXCR, giving one entry per CDR3 protein. The sample has hundreds of thousands of distinct CDR3 sequences, around 15% seen once. The sample taken for sequencing was blood. The receptors come from a woman between 40 and 50 years old with Graves' hyperthyroidism. Both conserved end residues are part of each CDR3. The order of the fields is J gene, D gene, V gene, clone size, CDR3 DNA, CDR3 protein. The D gene is left open where the match is weak. The size field is filled for only some rows; it gives once, few, many or a size class.

TRBJ2-6 | - | TRBV29-1 | many | TGCAGCGTTGTTGTCGTCAGGGTGGGCTCTGGGGCCAACGTCCTGACTTTC | CSVVVVRVGSGANVLTF
TRBJ1-4 | - | TRBV30 | many | TGTGCCTGGAGTGTAAAGACAGCAAATGAAAAACTGTTTTTT | CAWSVKTANEKLFF
TRBJ2-2 | TRBD2 | TRBV6-2/TRBV6-3 | many | TGTGCCAGCAAGTCCTCCCTCGCGGGAGCCACCGGGGAGCTGTTTTTT | CASKSSLAGATGELFF
TRBJ1-2 | - | TRBV18 | many | TGTGCCAGCTCACCACCGGCGGCAGACTATGGCTACACCTTC | CASSPPAADYGYTF
TRBJ1-2 | - | TRBV20-1 | few | TGCAGTGCTAGAATTACAGGAACGTATGGCTACACCTTC | CSARITGTYGYTF
TRBJ2-1 | TRBD2 | TRBV2 | many | TGTGCCAGCAGTGAGTTTGCTAGCGGGCAGTTCTTC | CASSEFASGQFF
TRBJ1-5 | - | TRBV2 | many | TGTGCCAGCAGTGGGCCAGGGCACTATAGCAATCAGCCCCAGCATTTT | CASSGPGHYSNQPQHF
TRBJ2-1 | - | TRBV12-3/TRBV12-4 | few | TGTGCCAGCAGTTTTTCACGTGAGCAGTTCTTC | CASSFSREQFF
TRBJ2-5 | TRBD2 | TRBV7-9 | few | TGTGCCACGACTAGCGGGTCTTACCAAGAGACCCAGTACTTC | CATTSGSYQETQYF
TRBJ1-2 | TRBD1 | TRBV28 | many | TGTGCCAGCAGTACAGGGGCGAGCTATGGCTACACCTTC | CASSTGASYGYTF
TRBJ2-1 | TRBD2 | TRBV20-1 | - | TGCAGTGCTAGAGACTTTTTAGCGGGAGCGTCCTACAATGAGCAGTTCTTC | CSARDFLAGASYNEQFF
TRBJ2-4 | TRBD1 | TRBV30 | few | TGTGCCTGGAGCGGACAGGGCTACAAAAACATTCAGTACTTC | CAWSGQGYKNIQYF
TRBJ2-7 | TRBD2 | TRBV5-1 | many | TGCGCCAGCAGCTTGTCGGGGCAGGCACAGGGACTAGCGGGCACCTACGAGCAGTACTTC | CASSLSGQAQGLAGTYEQYF
TRBJ1-5 | - | TRBV30 | many | TGTGCCTGGAGTGTACGGCAGGGCAATCAGCCCCAGCATTTT | CAWSVRQGNQPQHF
TRBJ2-1 | TRBD2 | TRBV7-2 | many | TGTGCCAGCAGCCCCGGACTAGCGGGAGGGAGGTACAATGAGCAGTTCTTC | CASSPGLAGGRYNEQFF
TRBJ1-3 | TRBD1 | TRBV6-1 | - | TGTGCCAGCAGCGACAGGGACCTCTCTGGAAACACCATATATTTT | CASSDRDLSGNTIYF
TRBJ1-1 | TRBD1 | TRBV6-1 | - | TGTGCCAGTAGTATCCGGGGACAGATTAACACTGAAGCTTTCTTT | CASSIRGQINTEAFF
TRBJ1-5 | - | TRBV28 | many | TGTGCCAGCCTTCTTGACGGTAGCAATCAGCCCCAGCATTTT | CASLLDGSNQPQHF
TRBJ2-3 | - | TRBV6-4 | few | TGTGCCAGCAGTGAGACGTTGGAAGACTGGGATACGCAGTATTTT | CASSETLEDWDTQYF
TRBJ2-3 | TRBD1 | TRBV6-1 | many | TGTGCCAGCAGTTATCGGACAGGGTGGACAGATACGCAGTATTTT | CASSYRTGWTDTQYF
TRBJ2-7 | - | TRBV10-3 | few | TGTGCCATCAGAGTCACTAGTTCCTACGAGCAGTACTTC | CAIRVTSSYEQYF
TRBJ2-4 | - | TRBV7-9 | many | TGTGCCAGCAGCTTAGGGTCAGCTCTGGCCAAAAACATTCAGTACTTC | CASSLGSALAKNIQYF
TRBJ2-2 | TRBD2 | TRBV12-3/TRBV12-4 | many | TGTGCCAGCAGTTTAGGCGGGGGATTAGCGGGAGGGCTGGGCACCGGGGAGCTGTTTTTT | CASSLGGGLAGGLGTGELFF
TRBJ2-5 | - | TRBV7-9 | many | TGTGCCAGCAGCTTGGGGCAGGGGCCAGAAGAGACCCAGTACTTC | CASSLGQGPEETQYF
TRBJ2-7 | TRBD1 | TRBV4-1 | - | TGCGCCAGCAGCCAATTGGGACAGGGCGGACACGAGCAGTACTTC | CASSQLGQGGHEQYF
TRBJ2-1 | TRBD2 | TRBV6-1 | - | TGTGCCAGCAGTCTCTCTAGCGGCCACTACAATGAGCAGTTCTTC | CASSLSSGHYNEQFF
TRBJ2-7 | TRBD2 | TRBV20-1 | few | TGCAGTGCTACGCCTATGACTAGCGGGAGTCACGAGCAGTACTTC | CSATPMTSGSHEQYF
TRBJ2-6 | TRBD1 | TRBV7-9 | - | TGTGCCAGCAGCTTTTGGGGACAGGGACGCTCTGGGGCCAACGTCCTGACTTTC | CASSFWGQGRSGANVLTF
TRBJ2-7 | - | TRBV20-1 | many | TGCAGTGCTACTAGCGTTATCATCTCCTACGAGCAGTACTTC | CSATSVIISYEQYF
TRBJ1-5 | TRBD1 | TRBV12-5 | few | TGTGCTAGTGGTTTGGCCTCAGGGGGCGTTCAGCCCCAGCATTTT | CASGLASGGVQPQHF
TRBJ2-2 | - | TRBV18 | many | TGTGCCAGCTCATCTTACAGAACAAACACCGGGGAGCTGTTTTTT | CASSSYRTNTGELFF
TRBJ2-7 | TRBD2 | TRBV28 | many | TGTGCCAGCAGTTTATCTCCGCTAGCGGGAATGCCCTACGAGCAGTACTTC | CASSLSPLAGMPYEQYF
TRBJ2-7 | TRBD1 | TRBV4-1 | - | TGCGCCAGCAGCCAAGGGGACAGAGACTACGAGCAGTACTTC | CASSQGDRDYEQYF
TRBJ1-1 | - | TRBV27 | many | TGTGCCAGCAGTTTAGATGTGGGAACTGAAGCTTTCTTT | CASSLDVGTEAFF
TRBJ2-5 | - | TRBV24-1 | - | TGTGCCACCAGTGGCGAATCGGTCTCGGGCCAAGAGACCCAGTACTTC | CATSGESVSGQETQYF
TRBJ1-6 | TRBD1 | TRBV5-1 | - | TGCGCCAGCAGCTTGGAAGACAGGGGCCAGAATAATTCACCCCTCCACTTT | CASSLEDRGQNNSPLHF
TRBJ1-5 | TRBD1 | TRBV20-1 | many | TGCAGTGCTAGAGAGACAGGGGGAAACTTTCAGCCCCAGCATTTT | CSARETGGNFQPQHF
TRBJ1-4 | TRBD1 | TRBV27 | few | TGTGCCAGCAGTCAAGGGACAGGGGGCTGGGAAAAACTGTTTTTT | CASSQGTGGWEKLFF
TRBJ2-3 | - | TRBV30 | - | TGTGCCTGGAGCGTTATGCTCTCTAGCACAGATACGCAGTATTTT | CAWSVMLSSTDTQYF
TRBJ2-7 | TRBD2 | TRBV11-2 | many | TGTGCCAGCAGCCCTACTAGCGGGAGGCCTTTCGGGCAGTACTTC | CASSPTSGRPFGQYF
TRBJ2-1 | TRBD2 | TRBV6-1 | many | TGTGCCAGCAGTGATCCGGGACTAGCCGTCCATGAGCAGTTCTTC | CASSDPGLAVHEQFF
TRBJ1-3 | TRBD1 | TRBV20-1 | - | TGCAGTGCTAGACCGGGACAGGGAAGTGGAAACACCATATATTTT | CSARPGQGSGNTIYF
TRBJ2-5 | TRBD2 | TRBV9 | few | TGTGCCAGCAGCGGGAGGCAGCGCGTGGGAGGGAAAGAGACCCAGTACTTC | CASSGRQRVGGKETQYF
TRBJ2-4 | - | TRBV30 | many | TGTGCCTGGAGTGTTAGTTTCATTCAGTACTTC | CAWSVSFIQYF
TRBJ2-7 | - | TRBV14 | few | TGTGCCAGCAGCCAAGAACAGGGATATGAGAGGGAGCAGTACTTC | CASSQEQGYEREQYF
TRBJ2-2 | - | TRBV12-3/TRBV12-4 | many | TGTGCCAGCAGTGCCGGGACACCCACCGGGGAGCTGTTTTTT | CASSAGTPTGELFF
TRBJ1-2 | - | TRBV20-1 | few | TGCAGTGCTAGAGTTAGGGGAGGAGATTCGGGCTACACCTTC | CSARVRGGDSGYTF
TRBJ1-5 | - | TRBV20-1 | - | TGCAGTGCTAGTCAACAGGCTAATCAGCCCCAGCATTTT | CSASQQANQPQHF
TRBJ1-1 | TRBD1 | TRBV6-2/TRBV6-3 | many | TGTGCCAGCAGTTTCCTCGGGACAGGGGGCATGAAAGACACTGAAGCTTTCTTT | CASSFLGTGGMKDTEAFF
TRBJ2-3 | TRBD2 | TRBV6-1 | - | TGTGCCAGCAGACCCGCGGGAGCCGGGTCAGATACGCAGTATTTT | CASRPAGAGSDTQYF
TRBJ2-7 | TRBD2 | TRBV18 | - | TGTGCCAGCTCACTACGATCTTCGACTAGCGGGAGCTCCTACGAGCAGTACTTC | CASSLRSSTSGSSYEQYF
TRBJ1-1 | TRBD1 | TRBV7-9 | many | TGTGCCAGCAGCCCCAGGACAGGCTCGAACACTGAAGCTTTCTTT | CASSPRTGSNTEAFF
TRBJ2-7 | - | TRBV3-1 | many | TGTGCCAGCAGCCAGCTATCTCTAGGGCGCGAGCAGTACTTC | CASSQLSLGREQYF
TRBJ2-1 | TRBD2 | TRBV12-3/TRBV12-4 | - | TGTGCCAGCAGTTCCACCATCGGGACTAGTCTCGTTTTGTCCGTTCGGAGCTCCTACAATGAGCAGTTCTTC | CASSSTIGTSLVLSVRSSYNEQFF
TRBJ1-6 | - | TRBV4-1 | - | TGCGCCAGCAGCCCCAGGGGCAGGGAATATTCACCCCTCCGCTTT | CASSPRGREYSPLRF